This T cell receptor beta chain was identified in a study of cytomegalovirus exposure and HLA in healthy donors. Study-wide results and caveats: Later on, an analysis showed TCR association rates differing by HLA locus, with DRB1 the most and HLA-C the fewest. Listed as cytomegalovirus-associated were more than 150 TCR beta chains.

The CDR3 length is 17 residues. Trimming at V came to 4 bases and at J to 0 bases, leaving 2 bases not matched to a gene. Germline CDR1 reads MDHEN; CDR2 reads SYDVKM. Concerning this clone: Its antigen is not identified.

A multiplex PCR was run with 60 Vbeta primers and 13 Jbeta primers. Generated by immunoSEQ multiplex PCR, the TCRdb table keeps only in-frame clones and is missing some. The data hold fewer than 75,000 clones, with 60% to 85% observed a single time. This sequence was found in a man aged 65 to 79 in good health and CMV-seronegative. Source material: PBMCs. The gene calls are TRBV28 and TRBJ2-6; 11 bases are a match to TRBD2. DNA of the CDR3: TGTGCCAGCAGTTCCCTAGCGGGGGGCTCTGGGGCCAACGTCCTGACTTTC. It codes for CASSSLAGGSGANVLTF.